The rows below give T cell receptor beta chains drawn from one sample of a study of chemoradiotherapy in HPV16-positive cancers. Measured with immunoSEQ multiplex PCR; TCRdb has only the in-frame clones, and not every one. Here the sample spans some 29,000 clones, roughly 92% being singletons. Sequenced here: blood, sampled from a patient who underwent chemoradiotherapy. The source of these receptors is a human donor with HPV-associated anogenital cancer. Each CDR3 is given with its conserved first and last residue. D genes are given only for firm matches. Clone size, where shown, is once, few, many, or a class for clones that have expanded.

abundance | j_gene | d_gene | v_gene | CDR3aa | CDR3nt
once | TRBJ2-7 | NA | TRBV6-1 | CASSDGRRASYEQYF | TGTGCCAGCAGTGATGGCCGAAGGGCGTCCTACGAGCAGTACTTC
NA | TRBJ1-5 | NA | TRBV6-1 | CASSDRGNQPQHF | TGTGCCAGCAGTGACAGAGGCAATCAGCCCCAGCATTTT
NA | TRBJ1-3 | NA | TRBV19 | CASREGYTIYF | TGTGCCAGTAGGGAGGGATACACCATATATTTT
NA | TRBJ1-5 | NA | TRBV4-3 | CASSQVWGSNQPQHF | TGCGCCAGCAGCCAAGTCTGGGGGAGCAATCAGCCCCAGCATTTT
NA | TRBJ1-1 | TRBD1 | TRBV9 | CASSPGGQAVNTEAFF | TGTGCCAGCAGCCCAGGGGGACAGGCGGTGAACACTGAAGCTTTCTTT
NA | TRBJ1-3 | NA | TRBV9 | CASSEGGRISGNTIYF | TGTGCCAGCAGCGAGGGGGGACGGATCTCTGGAAACACCATATATTTT
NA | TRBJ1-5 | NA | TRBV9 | CASSVNSNQPQHF | TGTGCCAGCAGCGTGAACAGCAATCAGCCCCAGCATTTT
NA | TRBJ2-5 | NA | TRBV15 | CATSRDLGAGIWETQYF | TGTGCCACCAGCAGAGATTTAGGGGCAGGGATCTGGGAGACCCAGTACTTC
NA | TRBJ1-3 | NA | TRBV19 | CASRGKPGPLYGNTIYF | TGTGCCAGTAGGGGAAAACCGGGACCACTCTATGGAAACACCATATATTTT
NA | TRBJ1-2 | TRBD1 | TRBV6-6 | CATWTGDLNYGYTF | TGTGCCACCTGGACAGGGGACCTTAACTATGGCTACACCTTC
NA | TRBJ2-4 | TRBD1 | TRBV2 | CASSEDRGLAKNIQYF | TGTGCCAGCAGTGAGGACAGGGGATTAGCCAAAAACATTCAGTACTTC
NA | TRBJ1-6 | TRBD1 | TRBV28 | CASSPDRGQSPLHF | TGTGCCAGCAGCCCCGACAGGGGGCAATCACCCCTCCACTTT
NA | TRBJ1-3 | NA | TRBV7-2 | CASSLARGANGGNTIYF | TGTGCCAGCAGCTTAGCGAGGGGGGCTAATGGGGGAAACACCATATATTTT
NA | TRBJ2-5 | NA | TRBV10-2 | CASSGLGETQYF | TGCGCCAGCAGTGGCCTGGGAGAGACCCAGTACTTC
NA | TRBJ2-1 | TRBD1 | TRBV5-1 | CASSLGQGYNEQFF | TGCGCCAGCAGCCTTGGACAGGGGTACAATGAGCAGTTCTTC
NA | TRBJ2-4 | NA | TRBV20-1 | CSGISGAIQYF | TGCAGTGGAATCAGTGGAGCCATTCAGTACTTC
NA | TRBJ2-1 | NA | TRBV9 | CASSVGGRSSYNEQFF | TGTGCCAGCAGCGTAGGTGGGAGGAGCTCCTACAATGAGCAGTTCTTC
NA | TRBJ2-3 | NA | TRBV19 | CASSSPAMAVSGDTQYF | TGTGCCAGTAGTAGTCCCGCGATGGCGGTCTCGGGGGATACGCAGTATTTT
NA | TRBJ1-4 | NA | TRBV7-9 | CASSFLGVQGRLFF | TGTGCCAGCAGCTTCCTTGGGGTCCAAGGCAGACTGTTTTTT
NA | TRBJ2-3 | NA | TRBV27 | CASSLSIRPTDTQYF | TGTGCCAGCAGTTTGTCCATTCGGCCCACAGATACGCAGTATTTT
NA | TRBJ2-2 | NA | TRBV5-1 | CASSFKAANTGELFF | TGCGCCAGCAGCTTCAAAGCCGCTAACACCGGGGAGCTGTTTTTT
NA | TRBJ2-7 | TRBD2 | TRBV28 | CASSLSRAASGSYEQYF | TGTGCCAGCAGTTTATCACGAGCGGCTAGCGGGAGCTACGAGCAGTACTTC
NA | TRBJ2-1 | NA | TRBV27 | CASSLEGPSSYNEQFF | TGTGCCAGCAGTTTAGAGGGGCCGAGCTCCTACAATGAGCAGTTCTTC
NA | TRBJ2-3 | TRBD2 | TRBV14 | CASSPIYAGLAGPAGTDTQYF | TGTGCCAGCAGCCCAATTTATGCGGGACTAGCGGGACCTGCCGGCACAGATACGCAGTATTTT
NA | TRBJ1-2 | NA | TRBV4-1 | CASSPRDTTNYGYTF | TGCGCCAGCAGCCCCCGGGACACCACTAACTATGGCTACACCTTC
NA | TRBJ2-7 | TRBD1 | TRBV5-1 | CASSMGQAEQYF | TGCGCCAGCAGCATGGGACAGGCCGAGCAGTACTTC
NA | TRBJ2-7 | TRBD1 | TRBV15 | CATSVGTGVFGEQYF | TGTGCCACCAGCGTGGGGACAGGGGTATTCGGGGAGCAGTACTTC
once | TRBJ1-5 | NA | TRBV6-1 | CASSDTFQVGGDQPQHF | TGTGCCAGCAGTGACACCTTTCAAGTCGGGGGAGATCAGCCCCAGCATTTT
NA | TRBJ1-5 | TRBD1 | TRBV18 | CASSQGQPGAQPQHF | TGTGCCAGCTCACAGGGACAGCCGGGAGCTCAGCCCCAGCATTTT
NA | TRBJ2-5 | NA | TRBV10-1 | CASSDPGATYQETQYF | TGCGCCAGCAGTGATCCGGGGGCGACCTACCAAGAGACCCAGTACTTC
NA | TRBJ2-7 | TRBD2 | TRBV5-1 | CASSLASGALYEQYF | TGCGCCAGCAGCTTGGCGAGCGGGGCCTTGTACGAGCAGTACTTC
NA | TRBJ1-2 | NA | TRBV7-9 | CASSLDGINYGYTF | TGTGCCAGCAGCCTCGACGGAATTAACTATGGCTACACCTTC
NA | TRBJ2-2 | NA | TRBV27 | CASTSSGAELFF | TGTGCCAGCACTTCTTCGGGGGCAGAGCTGTTTTTT
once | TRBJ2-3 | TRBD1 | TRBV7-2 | CASSSNRGAGDTQYF | TGTGCCAGCAGCTCAAACAGGGGAGCAGGAGATACGCAGTATTTT
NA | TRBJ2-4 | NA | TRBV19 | CASSPQVVNIQYF | TGTGCCAGTAGTCCACAGGTCGTAAACATTCAGTACTTC
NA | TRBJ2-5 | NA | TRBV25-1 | CASSVRGQETQYF | TGTGCCAGCAGTGTACGGGGACAAGAGACCCAGTACTTC
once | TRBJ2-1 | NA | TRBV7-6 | CASSSPTGSSYNEQFF | TGTGCCAGCAGCTCCCCAACAGGGAGCTCCTACAATGAGCAGTTCTTC
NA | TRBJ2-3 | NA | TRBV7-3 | CASSLSGRTDTQYF | TGTGCCAGCAGCTTATCAGGGCGGACAGATACGCAGTATTTT
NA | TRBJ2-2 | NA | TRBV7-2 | CASTLEAHRSGTGELFF | TGTGCCAGCACCCTAGAGGCCCACCGGTCGGGCACCGGGGAGCTGTTTTTT
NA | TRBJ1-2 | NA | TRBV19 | CASSIGRQAYGYTF | TGTGCCAGTAGTATAGGCAGACAGGCCTATGGCTACACCTTC
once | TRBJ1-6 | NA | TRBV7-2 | CASKTSSYNSPLHF | TGTGCCAGCAAAACCAGCTCCTATAATTCACCCCTCCACTTT
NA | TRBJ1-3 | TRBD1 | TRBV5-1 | CASSLLTGAGNTIYF | TGCGCCAGCAGCTTGTTGACAGGGGCTGGAAACACCATATATTTT
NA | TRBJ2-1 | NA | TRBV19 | CASSISSYAEPYNEQFF | TGTGCCAGTAGTATATCTTCATATGCGGAGCCTTACAATGAGCAGTTCTTC
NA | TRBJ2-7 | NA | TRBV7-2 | CASSFAPGPYEQYF | TGTGCCAGCAGCTTCGCGCCGGGGCCCTACGAGCAGTACTTC
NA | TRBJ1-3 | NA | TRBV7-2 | CASSLELAGNTIYF | TGTGCCAGCAGCTTAGAACTTGCTGGAAACACCATATATTTT
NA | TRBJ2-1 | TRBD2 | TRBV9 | CASSSGKGYNEQFF | TGTGCCAGCAGTAGCGGGAAGGGGTACAATGAGCAGTTCTTC
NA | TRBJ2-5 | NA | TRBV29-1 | CSVEVYGFWETQYF | TGCAGCGTTGAAGTATACGGCTTCTGGGAGACCCAGTACTTC
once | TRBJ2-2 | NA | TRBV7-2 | CASSTRGVVANTGELFF | TGTGCCAGCAGCACTAGAGGGGTGGTCGCGAACACCGGGGAGCTGTTTTTT
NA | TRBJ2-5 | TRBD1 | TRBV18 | CASSLNSGTGTGKTQYF | TGTGCCAGCTCACTAAATTCCGGGACAGGGACGGGAAAGACCCAGTACTTC
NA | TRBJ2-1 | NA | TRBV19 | CASSIGTNEQFF | TGTGCCAGTAGTATAGGCACTAATGAGCAGTTCTTC
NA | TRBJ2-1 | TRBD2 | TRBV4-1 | CASSQEPSGGSNNEQFF | TGCGCCAGCAGCCAAGAACCTAGCGGGGGTTCCAACAATGAGCAGTTCTTC
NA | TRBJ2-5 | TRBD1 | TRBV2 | CASSERGLPIETQYF | TGTGCCAGCAGTGAAAGGGGGCTCCCTATAGAGACCCAGTACTTC
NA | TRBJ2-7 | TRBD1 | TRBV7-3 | CASSARQGWEQYF | TGTGCCAGCAGCGCCCGACAGGGTTGGGAGCAGTACTTC
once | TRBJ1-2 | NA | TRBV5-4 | CASSRGGGYTF | TGTGCCAGCAGCCGGGGGGGTGGCTACACCTTC